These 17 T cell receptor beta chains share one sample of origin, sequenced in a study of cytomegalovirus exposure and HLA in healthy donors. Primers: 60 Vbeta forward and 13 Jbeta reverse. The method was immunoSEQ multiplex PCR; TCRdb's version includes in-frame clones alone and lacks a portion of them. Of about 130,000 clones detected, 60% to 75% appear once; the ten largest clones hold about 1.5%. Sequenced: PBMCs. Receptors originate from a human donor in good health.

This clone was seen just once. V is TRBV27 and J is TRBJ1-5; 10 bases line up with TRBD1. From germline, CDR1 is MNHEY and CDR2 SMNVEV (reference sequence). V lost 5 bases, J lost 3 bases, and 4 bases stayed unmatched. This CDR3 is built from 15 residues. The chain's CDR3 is CASSPGQGNNQPQHF. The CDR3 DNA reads TGTGCCAGCAGTCCGGGACAGGGGAACAATCAGCCCCAGCATTTT.

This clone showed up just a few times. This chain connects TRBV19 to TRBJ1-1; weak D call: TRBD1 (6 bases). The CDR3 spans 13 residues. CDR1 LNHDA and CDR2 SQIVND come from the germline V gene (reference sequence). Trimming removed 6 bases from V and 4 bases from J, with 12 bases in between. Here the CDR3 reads CASSPQGRTEAFF. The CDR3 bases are TGTGCCAGTAGCCCGCAGGGGCGCACTGAAGCTTTCTTT.

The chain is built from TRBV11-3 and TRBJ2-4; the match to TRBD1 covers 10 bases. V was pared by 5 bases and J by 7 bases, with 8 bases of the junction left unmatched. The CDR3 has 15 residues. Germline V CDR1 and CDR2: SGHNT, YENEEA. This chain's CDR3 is CASSPGQGGSNIQYF. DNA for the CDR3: TGTGCCAGCAGCCCTGGACAGGGGGGTTCGAACATTCAGTACTTC.

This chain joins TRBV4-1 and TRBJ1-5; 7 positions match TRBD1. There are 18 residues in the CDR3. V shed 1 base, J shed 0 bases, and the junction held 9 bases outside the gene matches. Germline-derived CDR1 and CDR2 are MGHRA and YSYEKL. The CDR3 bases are TGCGCCAGCAGCCAAGCTTACAGGGGTCGATATAGCAATCAGCCCCAGCATTTT. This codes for CASSQAYRGRYSNQPQHF.

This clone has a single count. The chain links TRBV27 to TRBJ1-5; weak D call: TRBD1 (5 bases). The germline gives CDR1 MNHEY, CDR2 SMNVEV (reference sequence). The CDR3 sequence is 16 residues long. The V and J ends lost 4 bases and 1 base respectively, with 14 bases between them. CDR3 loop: CASSSWAPGSNQPQHF. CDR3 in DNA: TGTGCCAGCAGTTCATGGGCCCCAGGGAGCAATCAGCCCCAGCATTTT.

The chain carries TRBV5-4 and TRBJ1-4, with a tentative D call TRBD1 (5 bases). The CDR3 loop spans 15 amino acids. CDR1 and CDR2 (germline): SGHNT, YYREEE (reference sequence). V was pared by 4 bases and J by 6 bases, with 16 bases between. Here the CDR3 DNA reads TGTGCCAGCAGCCCGCCGCCAGGGAGGGATGAAAAACTGTTTTTT. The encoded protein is CASSPPPGRDEKLFF.

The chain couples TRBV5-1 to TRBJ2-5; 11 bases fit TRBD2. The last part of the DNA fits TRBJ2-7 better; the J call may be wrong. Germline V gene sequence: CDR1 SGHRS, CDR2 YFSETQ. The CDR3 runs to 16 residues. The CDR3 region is CASSLAPTSGSYEQYF. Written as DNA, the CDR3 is TGCGCCAGCAGCTTGGCCCCAACTAGCGGGAGCTACGAGCAGTACTTC.

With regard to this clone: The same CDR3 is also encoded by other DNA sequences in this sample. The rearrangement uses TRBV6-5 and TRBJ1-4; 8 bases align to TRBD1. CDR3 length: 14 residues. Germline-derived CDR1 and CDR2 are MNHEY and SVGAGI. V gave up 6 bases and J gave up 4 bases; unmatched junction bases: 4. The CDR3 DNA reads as TGTGCCAGCAGCTCCACAGGGGGTAATGAAAAACTGTTTTTT. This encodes CASSSTGGNEKLFF.

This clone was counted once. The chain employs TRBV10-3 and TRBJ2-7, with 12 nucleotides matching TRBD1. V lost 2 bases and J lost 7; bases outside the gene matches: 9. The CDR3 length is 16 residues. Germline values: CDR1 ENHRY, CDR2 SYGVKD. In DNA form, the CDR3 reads TGTGCCATCAGTGAGGAAGGGACAGGGGGCGCGGGGGAGCAGTACTTC. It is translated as CAISEEGTGGAGEQYF.

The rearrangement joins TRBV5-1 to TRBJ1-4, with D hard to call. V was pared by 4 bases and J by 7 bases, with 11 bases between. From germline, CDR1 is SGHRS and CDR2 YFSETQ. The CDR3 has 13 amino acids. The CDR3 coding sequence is TGCGCCAGCAGCCAAGACATGGGTGAAAAACTGTTTTTT. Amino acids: CASSQDMGEKLFF.

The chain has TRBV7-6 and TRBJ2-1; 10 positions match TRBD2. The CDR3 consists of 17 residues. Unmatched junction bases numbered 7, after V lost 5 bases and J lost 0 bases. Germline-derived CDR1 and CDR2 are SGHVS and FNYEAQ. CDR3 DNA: TGTGCCAGCAGCACAAGGACTAGCGGAGCCTCCTACAATGAGCAGTTCTTC. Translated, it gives CASSTRTSGASYNEQFF.

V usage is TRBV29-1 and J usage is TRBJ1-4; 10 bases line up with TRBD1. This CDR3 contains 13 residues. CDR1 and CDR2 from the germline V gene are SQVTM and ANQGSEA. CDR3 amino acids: CIRGRTGGEKLFF. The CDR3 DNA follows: TGCATCCGAGGGCGGACAGGGGGTGAAAAACTGTTTTTT.

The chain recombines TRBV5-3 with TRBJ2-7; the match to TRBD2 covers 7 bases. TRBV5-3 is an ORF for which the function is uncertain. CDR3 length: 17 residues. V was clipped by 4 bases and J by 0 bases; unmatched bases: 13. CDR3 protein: CARSRVVAGLSSYEQYF. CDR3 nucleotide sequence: TGTGCCAGAAGCCGGGTGGTAGCGGGTCTTAGCTCCTACGAGCAGTACTTC.

This chain's CDR3 is CASSEFGDSSQPQHF. DNA for the CDR3: TGTGCCAGCAGTGAATTTGGGGACTCGTCCCAGCCCCAGCATTTT. The chain has TRBV2 and TRBJ1-5, with a possible D match to TRBD1 (5 bases). V was cut by 2 bases and J by 7 bases, with 15 bases left in between. Germline CDR1 reads SNHLY; CDR2 reads FYNNEI. The CDR3 loop spans 15 amino acids.

The CDR3 DNA sequence: TGTGCCAGCAGCTGGGGACAAGCCCAAGAGACCCAGTACTTC. Its protein is CASSWGQAQETQYF. The gene calls are TRBV5-4 and TRBJ2-5; possibly TRBD1 for D (6 bases). This CDR3 has 14 amino acids. V was shortened by 3 bases and J by 1 base, with 10 bases between the two germline ends. Germline V gene lookup returns CDR1 SGHNT and CDR2 YYREEE (reference sequence).

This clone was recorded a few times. CDR3: CSASDEQYF. In nucleotides, the CDR3 is TGCAGTGCTTCGGACGAGCAGTACTTC. This chain links TRBV20-1 with TRBJ2-7, with D hard to call. V was clipped by 5 bases and J by 5 bases, with 4 bases between them. This CDR3 has 9 amino acids. Germline CDR1 and CDR2: DFQATT and SNEGSKA (reference sequence).

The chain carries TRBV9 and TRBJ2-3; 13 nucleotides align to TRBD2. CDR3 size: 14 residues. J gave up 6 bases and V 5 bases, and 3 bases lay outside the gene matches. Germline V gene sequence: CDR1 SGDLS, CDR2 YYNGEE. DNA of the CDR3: TGTGCCAGCAGAGGGACTAGCGGGACTGATACGCAGTATTTT. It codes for CASRGTSGTDTQYF.